These 5 T cell receptor beta chains were all obtained from the same sample, sequenced in a study of monozygotic twins with inflammatory bowel disease. Using the 5' RACE reads, TCRdb records one entry per CDR3 protein without DNA. The sample data list approximately 400,000 distinct CDR3 sequences. Sequenced material: blood. All receptors derive from a human donor with ulcerative colitis or Crohn's disease, or a healthy co-twin of an affected twin (not recorded which).

The J gene is TRBJ1-2, the V gene TRBV7-9. Germline loops: CDR1 SEHNR, CDR2 FQNEAQ (reference sequence). The CDR3 length is 14 residues. The chain's CDR3 is CASSLADKSYGYTF.

This chain uses TRBV7-9 with TRBJ2-5. Germline CDR1 reads SEHNR; CDR2 reads FQNEAQ (reference sequence). The CDR3 runs 15 residues. The CDR3 region is CASSLEIVGRETQYF.

V usage is TRBV10-3 and J usage is TRBJ1-4. The CDR3 runs to 14 residues. Germline-derived CDR1 and CDR2 are ENHRY and SYGVKD. The CDR3 protein is CAISDAQPNEKLFF.

This chain joins TRBV7-9 and TRBJ1-4. Per germline, CDR1 SEHNR and CDR2 FQNEAQ (reference sequence). The CDR3 totals 14 residues. This CDR3 reads CASSFEGGRKKLFF.

V usage is TRBV7-2 and J usage is TRBJ2-1; TCRdb's D gene call, TRBD2, goes unchecked for lack of DNA. CDR1 SGHTA and CDR2 FQGNSA come from the germline V gene. The CDR3 consists of 17 residues. CDR3 region: CASSKRTSGRARNEQFF.